This T cell receptor beta chain was documented in a study of T-cell reconstitution after alpha-beta-depleted transplantation in children. CDR3 length: 16 residues. In germline, CDR1 is SGHVS, CDR2 FQNEAQ. With V trimmed by 5 bases and J by 2 bases, 10 bases remained unmatched. Unique molecular identifiers were incorporated into the prepared TCRbeta library. Via MiXCR, TCRdb re-called the PCR reads, giving one row per CDR3 protein. Seen here are about 58,000 distinct CDR3 sequences, 35% to 55% observed once, and the top ten hold under 98%. The receptor comes from a male patient between 10 and 17 years old who had a stem cell transplant for acute lymphoblastic leukemia, so the T cells may come from the graft donor. Material: PBMCs, mostly from graft donor cells, obtained 360 days after TCRalphabeta/CD19-depleted stem cell transplant. V gene TRBV7-8 combines with J gene TRBJ2-7, with 9 nucleotides matching TRBD1. Written as DNA, the CDR3 is TGTGCCAGCAGCCCAAGGGGGACAGGGTCCCCCTACGAGCAGTACTTC. This sequence encodes CASSPRGTGSPYEQYF.